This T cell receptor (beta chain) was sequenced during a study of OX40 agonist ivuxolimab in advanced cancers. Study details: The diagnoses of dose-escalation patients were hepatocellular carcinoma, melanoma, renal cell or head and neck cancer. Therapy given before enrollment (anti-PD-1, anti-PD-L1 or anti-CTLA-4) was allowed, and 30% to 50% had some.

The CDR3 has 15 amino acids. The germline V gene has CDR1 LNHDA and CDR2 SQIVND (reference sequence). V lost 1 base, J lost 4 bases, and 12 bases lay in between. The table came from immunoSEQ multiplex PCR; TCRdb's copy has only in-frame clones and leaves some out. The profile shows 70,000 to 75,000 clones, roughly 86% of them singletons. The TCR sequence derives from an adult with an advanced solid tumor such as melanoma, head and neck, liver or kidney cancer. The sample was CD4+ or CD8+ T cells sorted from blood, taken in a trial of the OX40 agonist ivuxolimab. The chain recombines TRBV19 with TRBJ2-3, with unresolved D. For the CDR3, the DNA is TGTGCCAGTAGTATAGGGGCCGGGTTTGCAGATACGCAGTATTTT. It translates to CASSIGAGFADTQYF.